Listed below are T cell receptor beta chains from one sample, sequenced in a study of shared clonotypes between healthy human individuals. Profiled with immunoSEQ multiplex PCR; TCRdb holds only in-frame clones, not every one. The sample consists of about 87,000 clones, around half of them appearing once. Sequencing was done on a sample of PBMCs. The source is a woman aged 35 to 49 in good health. Some clones in this sample may be carry-over from other donors' samples. The CDR3 runs from the conserved cysteine through the conserved F or W. The order of the fields is J gene, D gene, clone size, V gene, CDR3 DNA, CDR3 protein. A D gene is named only where the DNA matches it firmly. Clone size, where shown, is once, few, many, or a class for clones that have expanded.

J: TRBJ2-2; D: -; size: once; V: TRBV29-1; DNA: TGCAGCGCTAATACAGGGCCGAGCACCGGGGAGCTGTTTTTT; CDR3: CSANTGPSTGELFF
J: TRBJ2-7; D: -; size: few; V: TRBV30; DNA: TGTGCCTGGAGTGCAGACCCCCTTCACGAGCAGTACTTC; CDR3: CAWSADPLHEQYF
J: TRBJ1-2; D: -; size: few; V: TRBV15; DNA: TGTGCCACCAGCAGAGATCAGGCAGGGAAAGATGGCTACACCTTC; CDR3: CATSRDQAGKDGYTF
J: TRBJ2-7; D: -; size: -; V: TRBV28; DNA: TGTGCCAGCAGTTTACCCAACTACGAGCAGTACTTC; CDR3: CASSLPNYEQYF
J: TRBJ1-1; D: -; size: many; V: TRBV7-2; DNA: TGTGCCAGCAGCTTGGGTGGTTGGAACACTGAAGCTTTCTTT; CDR3: CASSLGGWNTEAFF
J: TRBJ1-4; D: -; size: -; V: TRBV6-6; DNA: TGTGCCAGCAGTTCCCCGGGACGGAATGAAAAACTGTTTTTT; CDR3: CASSSPGRNEKLFF
J: TRBJ2-1; D: TRBD2; size: -; V: TRBV9; DNA: TGTGCCAGCAGCGTAGGTGGTAGCGGGACCTACAATGAGCAGTTCTTC; CDR3: CASSVGGSGTYNEQFF
J: TRBJ2-4; D: -; size: many; V: TRBV2; DNA: TGTGCCGGGGACTCCCGGGGTAAGAACATTCAGTACTTC; CDR3: CAGDSRGKNIQYF
J: TRBJ1-5; D: TRBD1; size: few; V: TRBV5-3; DNA: TGTGCCAGCGGGACAGGGGGCCTCAATCAGCCCCAGCATTTT; CDR3: CASGTGGLNQPQHF
J: TRBJ1-3; D: -; size: -; V: TRBV2; DNA: TGTGCCAGCAGTGAAGGGGCAGGGTCCGGAAACACCATATATTTT; CDR3: CASSEGAGSGNTIYF
J: TRBJ2-3; D: TRBD2; size: -; V: TRBV10-3; DNA: TGTGCCACCCGTAGCGGGAGGGGGAGCACAGATACGCAGTATTTT; CDR3: CATRSGRGSTDTQYF
J: TRBJ2-5; D: TRBD2; size: few; V: TRBV7-3; DNA: TGTGCCAGCAGCTTCACTAGCGGGGAGGCCCAGTACTTC; CDR3: CASSFTSGEAQYF
J: TRBJ1-4; D: -; size: -; V: TRBV29-1; DNA: TGCAGCGTTGGCGGGGGGCGGGCTGAAAAACTGTTTTTT; CDR3: CSVGGGRAEKLFF
J: TRBJ1-4; D: -; size: -; V: TRBV7-9; DNA: TGTGCCAGCAGCTCAACAGAAAATGAAAAACTGTTTTTT; CDR3: CASSSTENEKLFF
J: TRBJ2-7; D: TRBD1; size: -; V: TRBV5-1; DNA: TGCGCCAGCAGCTTGCAGGGGGCTTACGAGCAGTACTTC; CDR3: CASSLQGAYEQYF
J: TRBJ1-2; D: -; size: few; V: TRBV29-1; DNA: TGCAGCTCGCGGCGAGCAGGCTATGGCTACACCTTC; CDR3: CSSRRAGYGYTF
J: TRBJ2-7; D: -; size: -; V: TRBV2; DNA: TGTGCCAGCAGTGTCTCCCTCGTACAGGGATCCTACGAGCAGTACTTC; CDR3: CASSVSLVQGSYEQYF
J: TRBJ1-3; D: -; size: -; V: TRBV28; DNA: TGTGCCAGCAGTTCGACGGGACGAATCTCTGGAAACACCATATATTTT; CDR3: CASSSTGRISGNTIYF
J: TRBJ1-4; D: TRBD1; size: -; V: TRBV6-5; DNA: TGTGCCGCCAGGGGGGCTGATGAAAAACTGTTTTTT; CDR3: CAARGADEKLFF
J: TRBJ2-7; D: TRBD2; size: -; V: TRBV7-3; DNA: TGTGCCAGCAGCTTAAGAAGCCCCCGGTTAGCGGGAGGTAACGAGCAGTACTTC; CDR3: CASSLRSPRLAGGNEQYF
J: TRBJ2-2; D: TRBD1; size: -; V: TRBV7-2; DNA: TGTGCCAGCAGCTTTAACAGGGGCACCGGGGAGCTGTTTTTT; CDR3: CASSFNRGTGELFF
J: TRBJ1-5; D: -; size: -; V: TRBV30; DNA: TGTGCCTGGAGATCGGGGGTAGGAGGCAATCAGCCCCAGCATTTT; CDR3: CAWRSGVGGNQPQHF
J: TRBJ1-1; D: TRBD1; size: -; V: TRBV7-8; DNA: TGTGCCAGCAGCCATGGGACAGGGGGCACTGAAGCTTTCTTT; CDR3: CASSHGTGGTEAFF
J: TRBJ2-1; D: TRBD1; size: -; V: TRBV4-2; DNA: TGTGCCAGCAGCCAACTTGGACAGGGCCAGAGCTATGAGCAGTTCTTC; CDR3: CASSQLGQGQSYEQFF
J: TRBJ1-1; D: TRBD1; size: -; V: TRBV6-5; DNA: TGTGCCAGCACTAGAGACAGGGTCGGACAAGCTTTCTTT; CDR3: CASTRDRVGQAFF
J: TRBJ2-7; D: -; size: -; V: TRBV6-1; DNA: TGTGCCAGCAGTGGGGACGGGAGCTCCTACGAGCAGTACTTC; CDR3: CASSGDGSSYEQYF
J: TRBJ2-1; D: TRBD2; size: -; V: TRBV7-6; DNA: TGTGCCAGCAGCTCAGGACTAGCGGGAGGGCCCTACAATGAGCAGTTCTTC; CDR3: CASSSGLAGGPYNEQFF
J: TRBJ2-7; D: TRBD1; size: -; V: TRBV2; DNA: TGTGCCAGCAGTTACTCTCCCGGGACAGGGCTTGACGAGCAGTACTTC; CDR3: CASSYSPGTGLDEQYF
J: TRBJ1-1; D: TRBD1; size: many; V: TRBV6-5; DNA: TGTGCCAGCAGTTACTCCGGACAGGGGGCAGGTGAAGCTTTCTTT; CDR3: CASSYSGQGAGEAFF
J: TRBJ2-6; D: TRBD1; size: few; V: TRBV5-1; DNA: TGCGCCAGCAGCTTGATGAGTAGACAGGGGAGCTCTGGGGCCAACGTCCTGACTTTC; CDR3: CASSLMSRQGSSGANVLTF
J: TRBJ2-5; D: TRBD2; size: -; V: TRBV5-1; DNA: TGCGCCAGCAGCATTGCTGGGGCAGCGGGAGGGGAGACCCAGTACTTC; CDR3: CASSIAGAAGGETQYF
J: TRBJ2-7; D: TRBD1; size: few; V: TRBV7-9; DNA: TGTGCCAGCAGCTTGGATCTAACGGGACAGGGAGATCAGCAGTACTTC; CDR3: CASSLDLTGQGDQQYF
J: TRBJ1-2; D: -; size: -; V: TRBV7-2; DNA: TGTGCCAGCAGGCCGGACTCAGAACCTTATGGCTACACCTTC; CDR3: CASRPDSEPYGYTF
J: TRBJ2-1; D: -; size: -; V: TRBV5-1; DNA: TGCGCCAGCAGCTCGGACAGCCGAACTTACAATGAGCAGTTCTTC; CDR3: CASSSDSRTYNEQFF
J: TRBJ2-7; D: TRBD1; size: -; V: TRBV5-1; DNA: TGCGCCAGCAGCACAGACGGACAGGAAATCTACGAGCAGTACTTC; CDR3: CASSTDGQEIYEQYF
J: TRBJ1-1; D: TRBD1; size: few; V: TRBV5-5; DNA: TGTGCCAGCAGCTTGGGGACAGGGGTTGAGGACACTGAAGCTTTCTTT; CDR3: CASSLGTGVEDTEAFF
J: TRBJ2-2; D: -; size: few; V: TRBV25-1; DNA: TGTGCCAGCAGTTATTTGGGGGAGCTGTTTTTT; CDR3: CASSYLGELFF
J: TRBJ2-7; D: TRBD2; size: few; V: TRBV4-1; DNA: TGCGCCAGCAGCCAGGGACTAGCTGAAAGCTCCTACGAGCAGTACTTC; CDR3: CASSQGLAESSYEQYF
J: TRBJ1-4; D: -; size: many; V: TRBV30; DNA: TGTGCCTGGAGTGTACTGGATGAAAAACTGTTTTTT; CDR3: CAWSVLDEKLFF
J: TRBJ1-1; D: -; size: -; V: TRBV4-2; DNA: TGTGCCAGCAGCTTGGCCCCGGGGGAGAAGGGCACTGAAGCTTTCTTT; CDR3: CASSLAPGEKGTEAFF
J: TRBJ2-7; D: TRBD2; size: -; V: TRBV7-2; DNA: TGTGCCAGCAGCTCACGGCTAGCGGACCTAGAGCAGTACTTC; CDR3: CASSSRLADLEQYF